The clone carrying this TCR beta chain has a count of ten or more. Its antigen is still unknown. This entry comes from a study of T-cell reconstitution after alpha-beta-depleted transplantation in children. General observations from the study: Expanded graft clones, several hundred of them, were reportedly the source of alpha-beta T cells about two months after transplant. It was surviving recipient T cells and thymic progenitors that gave some patients high TCRbeta diversity at day 60. One year after transplant, T-cell counts and diversity came mostly from newly produced T cells.

Preparation of the TCRbeta library was carried out with unique molecular identifiers. TCRdb called the PCR reads again in MiXCR, with one record for every CDR3 protein. The sample consists of 95,000 to 120,000 distinct CDR3 sequences, approximately 6.9% of them appearing once. This TCR was recovered from a male patient between 2 and 10 years old who had a stem cell transplant for acute lymphoblastic leukemia, so the T cells may come from the graft donor. This specimen was PBMCs, mostly from graft donor cells, taken 360 days after TCRalphabeta/CD19-depleted stem cell transplant.

DNA of the CDR3: TGTGCCATCAGTGAGTCGAGTCTGAAGGGGGCGAGCTATGGCTACACCTTC. This translates into CAISESSLKGASYGYTF. This sequence joins TRBV10-3 and TRBJ1-2, with TRBD1 matching 7 bases. From germline, CDR1 is ENHRY and CDR2 SYGVKD. The CDR3 has 17 residues. The V and J ends lost 0 bases and 4 bases, in that order; junction bases with no gene match: 11.